The rows below give T cell receptor beta chains drawn from one sample of a study of T cell responses to AZD1222 COVID-19 vaccine. Clones were sequenced by immunoSEQ multiplex PCR, and TCRdb holds only the in-frame ones, with some missing. The repertoire includes around 160,000 clones, 80% to 85% of them detected once, and about 3.8% sits in the top ten. The sequenced sample was peripheral blood, obtained on day 0 of MenACWY control vaccination. Source of these receptors: an adult in good health. The CDR3 runs from the conserved cysteine through the conserved F or W. D genes are given only for firm matches. Clone size is given for some rows only: seen once, a few or many times, or a class if the clone is expanded.

CDR3aa	CDR3nt	abundance	v_gene	j_gene	d_gene	len
CASSQDWQDRPSRTF	TGTGCCAGCAGCCAAGATTGGCAGGACAGACCCTCGCGAACCTTC	NA	TRBV3-1/TRBV3-2	TRBJ1-2	NA	15
CASSGVGDGNSNQPQHF	TGTGCCAGCAGCGGGGTTGGGGACGGCAATAGCAATCAGCCCCAGCATTTT	few	TRBV9	TRBJ1-5	NA	17
CATSGMGRGSFGETQYF	TGTGCCACCAGCGGAATGGGAAGGGGATCTTTCGGAGAGACCCAGTACTTC	NA	TRBV15	TRBJ2-5	NA	17
CASSEYLQASYEQYF	TGTGCCAGCAGCGAATATTTGCAGGCGAGCTACGAGCAGTACTTC	NA	TRBV5-5	TRBJ2-7	NA	15
CASSVSGGALNTQYF	TGTGCCAGCAGCGTTAGCGGGGGGGCTTTAAATACGCAGTATTTT	once	TRBV9	TRBJ2-3	TRBD2	15
CASSLVGRRNTGELFF	TGCGCCAGCAGCTTGGTGGGTCGGCGGAACACCGGGGAGCTGTTTTTT	NA	TRBV5-1	TRBJ2-2	NA	16
CASSPDRTYGYTF	TGTGCCAGCAGCCCGGACAGGACTTATGGCTACACCTTC	NA	TRBV5-6	TRBJ1-2	TRBD1	13
CASSPTTGELFF	TGTGCCAGCTCACCGACTACCGGGGAGCTGTTTTTT	NA	TRBV18	TRBJ2-2	NA	12
CASSIRGAEYNSPLHF	TGTGCCAGTAGTATTCGGGGGGCGGAATATAATTCACCCCTCCACTTT	NA	TRBV19	TRBJ1-6	NA	16
CASSEMGGRGRDQPQHF	TGTGCCAGCAGTGAAATGGGTGGAAGGGGACGAGATCAGCCCCAGCATTTT	once	TRBV6-1	TRBJ1-5	NA	17
CASSFGQSYGYTF	TGTGCCAGCAGTTTCGGGCAGAGCTATGGCTACACCTTC	few	TRBV12-3/TRBV12-4	TRBJ1-2	NA	13
CASSLDLRTNNEQFF	TGTGCCAGCAGCTTGGATCTGCGGACAAACAATGAGCAGTTCTTC	once	TRBV5-4	TRBJ2-1	NA	15
CASRPGHTEPEAFF	TGTGCCAGCAGACCCGGACACACGGAGCCTGAAGCTTTCTTT	NA	TRBV7-9	TRBJ1-1	NA	14
CASRRDKSYEQYF	TGTGCCAGCAGACGGGACAAATCCTACGAGCAGTACTTC	NA	TRBV7-9	TRBJ2-7	NA	13
CASTFGVGGFYGYTF	TGTGCCAGCACTTTCGGGGTAGGGGGCTTCTATGGCTACACCTTC	NA	TRBV6-5	TRBJ1-2	TRBD1	15
CATMGSGGMLQETQYF	TGTGCCACCATGGGTTCTGGTGGGATGCTTCAAGAGACCCAGTACTTC	NA	TRBV15	TRBJ2-5	NA	16
CASSIIISTDSNQPQHF	TGTGCCAGTAGTATTATAATTTCCACTGATAGCAATCAGCCCCAGCATTTT	NA	TRBV19	TRBJ1-5	NA	17
CASSSGAGDTQYF	TGTGCCAGCAGTTCTGGTGCAGGAGATACGCAGTATTTT	NA	TRBV12-3/TRBV12-4	TRBJ2-3	NA	13
CASSEPRRADTQYF	TGTGCCAGCAGTGAGCCCCGAAGGGCAGATACGCAGTATTTT	NA	TRBV27	TRBJ2-3	NA	14
CASSHFTGGSGELFF	TGCGCCAGCAGCCATTTTACAGGGGGGTCCGGGGAGCTGTTTTTT	NA	TRBV4-1	TRBJ2-2	TRBD1	15
CSVEFGTGRNEKLFF	TGCAGCGTTGAATTTGGGACAGGGAGGAACGAAAAACTGTTTTTT	NA	TRBV29-1	TRBJ1-4	TRBD1	15
CASSIVETGQKAFF	TGTGCCAGTAGTATAGTCGAGACAGGGCAAAAAGCTTTCTTT	NA	TRBV19	TRBJ1-1	TRBD1	14
CASSHRLSTDTQYF	TGTGCCAGCTCGCACAGGCTGAGCACAGATACGCAGTATTTT	NA	TRBV2	TRBJ2-3	NA	14
CASSQSFTGSYEQYF	TGCGCCAGCAGCCAAAGTTTCACAGGATCCTACGAGCAGTACTTC	few	TRBV4-1	TRBJ2-7	NA	15